These 3 T cell receptor beta chains share one sample of origin, sequenced in a study of OX40 agonist ivuxolimab in advanced cancers. TCRdb's copy holds only in-frame clones and misses some; the assay was immunoSEQ multiplex PCR. The table shows 70,000 to 85,000 clones, with 84% occurring only once. The sequencing here drew on CD4+ or CD8+ T cells sorted from blood, taken in a trial of the OX40 agonist ivuxolimab. Source of these receptors: an adult with an advanced solid tumor such as melanoma, head and neck, liver or kidney cancer.

V and J are TRBV2 and TRBJ1-5; TRBD1 might be the D (5 bases). V lost 3 bases and J lost 0, with 15 bases in between. Germline V lookup: CDR1 SNHLY, CDR2 FYNNEI. This CDR3 has 17 amino acids. The CDR3 DNA follows: TGTGCCAGCAGTGATAGTATGGGGACCCCTAGCAATCAGCCCCAGCATTTT. The encoded protein is CASSDSMGTPSNQPQHF.

The CDR3 coding sequence is TGTGCCAGCAGCCTACCTCGGAATGAAAAACTGTTTTTT. Residues: CASSLPRNEKLFF. The rearrangement links TRBV28 to TRBJ1-4; D call uncertain. This CDR3 contains 13 residues. Per the germline V gene, CDR1 is MDHEN and CDR2 is SYDVKM. V was cut by 6 bases and J by 5 bases, with 10 bases left in between.

This sequence joins TRBV6-1 and TRBJ2-7, with 7 bases identical to TRBD1. From germline, CDR1 is MNHNS and CDR2 SASEGT. The ends lost 6 bases at V and 6 bases at J; junction bases unmatched: 8. The CDR3 runs 13 residues. The CDR3 is CASSDRQGREQYF. Here the CDR3 DNA reads TGTGCCAGCAGCGATAGACAGGGTCGCGAGCAGTACTTC.